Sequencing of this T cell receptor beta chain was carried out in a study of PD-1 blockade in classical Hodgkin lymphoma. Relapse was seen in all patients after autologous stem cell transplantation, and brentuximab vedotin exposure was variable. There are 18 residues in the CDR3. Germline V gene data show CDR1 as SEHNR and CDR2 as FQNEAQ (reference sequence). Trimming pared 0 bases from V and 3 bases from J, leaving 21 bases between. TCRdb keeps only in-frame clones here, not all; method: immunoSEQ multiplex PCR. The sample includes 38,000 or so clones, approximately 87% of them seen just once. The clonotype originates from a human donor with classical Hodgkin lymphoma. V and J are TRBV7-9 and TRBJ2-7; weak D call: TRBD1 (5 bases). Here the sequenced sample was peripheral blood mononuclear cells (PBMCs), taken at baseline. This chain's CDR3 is CASSLARAVLTQHYEQYF. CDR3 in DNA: TGTGCCAGCAGCTTAGCCAGGGCGGTGCTTACCCAACACTACGAGCAGTACTTC.